This TCR beta chain was identified in a study of cytomegalovirus exposure and HLA in healthy donors. The germline V gene encodes CDR1 SGDLS and CDR2 YYNGEE. The J segment lost 5 bases and the V segment lost 2 bases, leaving 3 bases of the junction unmatched. The CDR3 length is 14 residues. PCR was performed using 60 Vbeta and 13 Jbeta primers. Sequenced by immunoSEQ multiplex PCR; TCRdb stores in-frame clones only, minus some. The sample comprises 75,000 to 90,000 clones, about 81% of which are singletons, and about 4.2% rests with the top ten. The clonotype comes from a man in his 60s in good health and CMV-seronegative. The chain employs TRBV9 and TRBJ2-4; TRBD2 matches 8 bases. The specimen was PBMCs. The CDR3 reads CASSVRGEQNIQYF. DNA for the CDR3: TGTGCCAGCAGCGTGCGGGGGGAACAAAACATTCAGTACTTC.